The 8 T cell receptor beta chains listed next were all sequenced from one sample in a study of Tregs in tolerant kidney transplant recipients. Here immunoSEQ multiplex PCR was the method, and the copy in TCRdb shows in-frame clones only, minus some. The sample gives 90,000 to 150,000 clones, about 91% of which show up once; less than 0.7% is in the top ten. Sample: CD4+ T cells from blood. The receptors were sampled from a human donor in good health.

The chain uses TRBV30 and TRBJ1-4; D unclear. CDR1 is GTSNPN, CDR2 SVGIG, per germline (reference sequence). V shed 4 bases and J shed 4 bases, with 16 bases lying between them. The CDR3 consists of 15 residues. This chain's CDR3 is CAWTPPDRDNEKLFF. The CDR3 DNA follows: TGTGCCTGGACCCCCCCGGACCGAGATAATGAAAAACTGTTTTTT.

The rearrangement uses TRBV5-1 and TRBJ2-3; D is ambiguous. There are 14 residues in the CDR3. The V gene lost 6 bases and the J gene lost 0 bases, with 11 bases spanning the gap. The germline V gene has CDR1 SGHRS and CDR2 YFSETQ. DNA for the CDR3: TGCGCCAGCATGGTAGCAACTAGCACAGATACGCAGTATTTT. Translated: CASMVATSTDTQYF.

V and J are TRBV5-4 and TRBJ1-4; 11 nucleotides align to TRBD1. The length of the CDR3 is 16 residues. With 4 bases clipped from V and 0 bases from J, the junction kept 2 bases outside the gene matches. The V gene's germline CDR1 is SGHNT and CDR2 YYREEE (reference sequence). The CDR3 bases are TGTGCCAGCAGCCAGGGACAGGGGGCAACTAATGAAAAACTGTTTTTT. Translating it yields CASSQGQGATNEKLFF.

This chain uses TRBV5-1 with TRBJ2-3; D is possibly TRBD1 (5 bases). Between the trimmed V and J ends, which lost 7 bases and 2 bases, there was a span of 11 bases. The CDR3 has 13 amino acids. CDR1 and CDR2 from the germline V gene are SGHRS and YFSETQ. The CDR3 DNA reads TGCGCCAGCTCTACAGGACCCACAGATACGCAGTATTTT. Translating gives CASSTGPTDTQYF.

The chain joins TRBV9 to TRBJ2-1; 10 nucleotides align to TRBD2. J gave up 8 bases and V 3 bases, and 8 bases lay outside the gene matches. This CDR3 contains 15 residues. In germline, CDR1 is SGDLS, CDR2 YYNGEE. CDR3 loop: CASSESGGGGYEQFF. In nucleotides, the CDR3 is TGTGCCAGCAGCGAAAGCGGGGGGGGCGGGTATGAGCAGTTCTTC.

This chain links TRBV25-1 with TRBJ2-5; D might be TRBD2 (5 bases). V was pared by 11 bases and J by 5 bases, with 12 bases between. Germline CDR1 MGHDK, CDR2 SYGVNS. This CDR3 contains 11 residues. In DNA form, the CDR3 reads TGTGCCGGGAGCCAAGGGGAGACCCAGTACTTC. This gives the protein CAGSQGETQYF.

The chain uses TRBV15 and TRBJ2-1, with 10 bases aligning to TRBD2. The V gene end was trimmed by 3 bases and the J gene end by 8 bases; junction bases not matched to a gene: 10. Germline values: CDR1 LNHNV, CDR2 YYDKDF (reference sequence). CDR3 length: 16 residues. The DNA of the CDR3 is TGTGCCACCAGCAGGCCCCCGGGACTAGCGAGCGATGAGCAGTTCTTC. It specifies CATSRPPGLASDEQFF. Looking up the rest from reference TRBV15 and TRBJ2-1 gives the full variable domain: DAMVIQNPRYQVTQFGKPVTLSCSQTLNHNVMYWYQQKSSQAPKLLFHYYDKDFNNEADTPDNFQSRRPNTSFCFLDIRSPGLGDTAMYLCATSRPPGLASDEQFFGPGTRLTVL.

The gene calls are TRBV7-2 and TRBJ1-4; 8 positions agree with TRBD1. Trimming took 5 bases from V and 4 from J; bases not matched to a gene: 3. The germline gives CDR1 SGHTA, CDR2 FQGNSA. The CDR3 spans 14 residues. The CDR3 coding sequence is TGTGCCAGCAGCCGGACAGGGCGTAATGAAAAACTGTTTTTT. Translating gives CASSRTGRNEKLFF.